This T cell receptor beta chain derives from a study of blood T cell repertoires in COVID-19. Looking at the study overall: Samples representing acute and convalescent COVID-19 were sourced from the United States, Italy and Spain. T cells, B-cell-depleted T cells, or PBMCs provided the cDNA or gDNA that served as material.

Participants were aged about 18 to 100 years from some 24 US areas. Cohort 3 recovery required two negative PCRs, clearance, or symptom resolution. V was trimmed by 5 bases and J by 15 bases, leaving 17 bases between them. This CDR3 region has 12 residues. Per the germline V gene, CDR1 is SEHNR and CDR2 is FQNEAQ (reference sequence). Here immunoSEQ multiplex PCR was the method, and the copy in TCRdb shows in-frame clones only, minus some. This table holds some 420,000 clones, 85% to 90% found once. This TCR derives from a man younger than 45 who had recovered from COVID-19. The chain carries TRBV7-9 and TRBJ2-1; D not resolved. Sequenced sample: PBMCs or T cells enriched from blood (not recorded which). CDR3 DNA sequence: TGTGCCAGCAGCGTAGAGTTGTACCGGAGGTTCTTC. Protein sequence: CASSVELYRRFF.